The T cell receptor (beta chain) described here comes from a study of blood T cell repertoires in COVID-19. Study overall: COVID-19 samples from acute and convalescent phases originated in the United States, Italy and Spain. In each case, the material was cDNA or gDNA derived from T cells, B-cell-depleted T cells, or PBMCs.

This clone was recorded at least ten times. In the original analysis: Nucleated cell number was recorded as an estimate derived from reference gene primer amplification. The assay was immunoSEQ multiplex PCR, and TCRdb's table has in-frame clones only and misses some. Clone size and the V and J calls come from that table; the DNA yielded D and trimming. This table holds fewer than 85,000 clones, about 76% found once. From germline, CDR1 is SGHTA and CDR2 FQGNSA. The V gene lost 5 bases and the J gene lost 6 bases, with 17 bases spanning the gap. This CDR3 is built from 14 residues. The sequence was obtained from a woman of 80 years or more with active or convalescent COVID-19. The sample taken for sequencing was peripheral blood. The rearrangement links TRBV7-2 to TRBJ2-7, with D unclear. CDR3 sequence reads: CASSERWASVEQYF. The CDR3 nucleotides read TGTGCCAGCAGCGAAAGGTGGGCCTCCGTCGAGCAGTACTTC.